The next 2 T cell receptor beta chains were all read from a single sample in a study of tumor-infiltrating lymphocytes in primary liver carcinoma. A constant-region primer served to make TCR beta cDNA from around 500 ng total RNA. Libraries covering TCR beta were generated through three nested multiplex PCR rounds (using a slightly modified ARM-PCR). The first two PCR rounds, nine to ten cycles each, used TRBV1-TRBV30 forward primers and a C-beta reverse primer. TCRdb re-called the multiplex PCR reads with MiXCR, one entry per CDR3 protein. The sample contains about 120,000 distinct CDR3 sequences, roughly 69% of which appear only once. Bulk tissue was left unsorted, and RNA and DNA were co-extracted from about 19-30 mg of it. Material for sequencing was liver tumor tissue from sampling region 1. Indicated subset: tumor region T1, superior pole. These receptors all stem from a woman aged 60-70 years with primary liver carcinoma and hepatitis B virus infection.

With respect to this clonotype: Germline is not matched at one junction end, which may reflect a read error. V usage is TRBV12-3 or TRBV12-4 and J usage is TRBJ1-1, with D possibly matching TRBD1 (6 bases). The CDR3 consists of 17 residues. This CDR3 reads CAKLPKGEGLGTTGASF. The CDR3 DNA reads TGTGCCAAACTTCCCAAGGGGGAGGGTCTGGGAACTACTGGAGCTTCCTTT.

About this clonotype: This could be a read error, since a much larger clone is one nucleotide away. The CDR3 region is CASSQRTSGVDNGQFF. For the CDR3, the DNA is TGTGCCAGCAGCCAACGGACTAGCGGGGTAGACAATGGGCAGTTCTTC. The chain joins TRBV14 to TRBJ2-1; TRBD2 aligns across 12 bases. CDR3 length equals 16 residues. Germline CDR1 is SGHDN and CDR2 is FVKESK.